These 11 T cell receptor beta chains were sequenced from one sample in a study of spatial heterogeneity in lung cancer. Study-level findings and limits: Within tumors, counts of expanded alpha and beta TCRs tracked tumor mutation counts.

These TCRs' antigens remain unknown. In TCRdb, the 5' RACE reads were re-called with MiXCR into one record per CDR3 protein. The sample lists some 9,900 distinct CDR3 sequences; approximately 12% were seen once. Described time point: sample taken at primary tumor resection. The source material was lung tumor tissue, sampled at surgery. The receptor source for this set is a male donor with early-stage non-small cell lung cancer.

Worth noting for this clonotype: This beta chain is an unintended read in a library built for alpha chains; its size means little. This chain uses TRBV7-9 with TRBJ2-4, with D possibly TRBD1 on 5 matching bases. CDR3 length: 13 amino acids. Germline V gene sequence: CDR1 SEHNR, CDR2 FQNEAQ (reference sequence). V dropped 5 bases and J dropped 4 bases, with 9 bases sitting between them. The CDR3 sequence is CASSPGQKNIQYF. The CDR3, as DNA: TGTGCCAGCAGCCCAGGGCAGAAAAACATTCAGTACTTC.

In this sample, this clonotype turned up many times. Since it is a stray read in a library aimed at alpha chains, this beta chain has a size that is not meaningful. This sequence joins TRBV11-2 and TRBJ2-7; D may match TRBD1 or TRBD2 (5 bases each). The CDR3 has 14 amino acids. The V and J ends lost 3 bases and 2 bases respectively, with 11 bases between them. The germline gives CDR1 SGHAT, CDR2 FQNNGV. The CDR3 loop is CASSFGTGPYEQYF. CDR3 sequence (DNA): TGTGCCAGCAGCTTTGGGACGGGCCCCTACGAGCAGTACTTC.

This clonotype was seen at least ten times. Being off target in a library aimed at alpha chains, this beta chain has a size of little meaning. The V gene is TRBV24-1, the J gene TRBJ2-4; D might be TRBD2 (5 bases). With 10 bases removed from V and 7 bases from J, the gap between germline ends came to 16 bases. The CDR3 is 13 residues long. Per germline, CDR1 KGHDR and CDR2 SFDVKD. In DNA form, the CDR3 reads TGTGCCACGAGCCGAGGGTTGGGGAACATTCAGTACTTC. Residues: CATSRGLGNIQYF.

There are a few counts of this clonotype. A library prepared for alpha chains yielded this beta chain as an off-target read; its size is of little meaning. The rearrangement joins TRBV29-1 to TRBJ2-5, with D possibly matching TRBD2 (6 bases). The CDR3 totals 14 residues. The V and J ends lost 3 bases and 0 bases respectively, with 11 bases between them. Germline V gene lookup returns CDR1 SQVTM and CDR2 ANQGSEA. This CDR3 reads CSVDGSGYQETQYF. CDR3 DNA sequence: TGCAGCGTTGATGGTAGCGGTTACCAAGAGACCCAGTACTTC.

As for this clonotype: Within a library made for alpha chains, this beta chain is off target, and its count is uninformative. The chain joins TRBV27 to TRBJ2-1, with 7 bases matching TRBD2. In germline, CDR1 is MNHEY, CDR2 SMNVEV (reference sequence). V lost 2 bases and J lost 4; bases outside the gene matches: 11. The length of the CDR3 is 17 residues. The CDR3 spells CASSLTPGGAAYNEQFF. DNA for the CDR3: TGTGCCAGCAGTTTAACCCCGGGAGGTGCAGCTTACAATGAGCAGTTCTTC.

This clonotype came up many times. A library prepared for alpha chains yielded this beta chain as an off-target read; its size is of little meaning. V is TRBV29-1 and J is TRBJ2-5; 7 bases line up with TRBD1. The germline gives CDR1 SQVTM, CDR2 ANQGSEA. V dropped 2 bases and J dropped 5; count of bases not matched to a gene: 5. CDR3 length: 13 residues. The CDR3 sequence: CSVEKQGMETQYF. In DNA, the CDR3 is TGCAGCGTTGAAAAACAGGGGATGGAGACCCAGTACTTC.

Many counts were recorded for this clonotype. This beta chain is an unintended read in a library built for alpha chains; its size means little. The CDR3 bases are TGCAGCGTTGAAACCCTGGAGTCAGCCCAAAACATGAACACTGAAGCTTTCTTT. It yields the protein CSVETLESAQNMNTEAFF. The genes are TRBV29-1 and TRBJ1-1; the D is unclear. Deletions cut 2 bases from V and 0 bases from J, with 22 bases between. This CDR3 has 18 amino acids. The germline CDR1 and CDR2 sequences are SQVTM and ANQGSEA.

This clonotype was recorded many times. The size of this beta chain means little, since it is a stray read in a library made for alpha chains. The chain carries TRBV12-3 or TRBV12-4 and TRBJ1-5; no definite D call. V was trimmed by 5 bases and J by 2 bases, leaving 13 bases between them. The CDR3 loop spans 15 amino acids. DNA of the CDR3: TGTGCCAGCAGTCCCGATCCGTTGGGCAATCAGCCCCAGCATTTT. Its protein product is CASSPDPLGNQPQHF.

Relative to its sample, this clonotype is medium-sized. As an off-target read in a library built for alpha chains, this beta chain has a frequency of little significance. The chain carries TRBV7-3 and TRBJ1-6; 7 bases are shared with TRBD1. The CDR3 is 14 amino acids. Germline CDR1 is SGHTA and CDR2 is FQGTGA. V lost 3 bases, J lost 6 bases, and 2 bases stayed unmatched. The CDR3 DNA follows: TGTGCCAGCAGCTTTGGGACAGCTAATTCACCCCTCCACTTT. It translates to CASSFGTANSPLHF.

This clonotype was detected many times. Found in a library prepared for alpha chains, this beta chain is an off-target read, and its abundance has little meaning. The chain joins TRBV6-1 to TRBJ2-2; 9 bases align to TRBD2. The CDR3 covers 15 residues. Germline CDR1 and CDR2: MNHNS and SASEGT. The V gene end was trimmed by 4 bases and the J gene end by 0 bases; junction bases not matched to a gene: 0. Written as DNA, the CDR3 is TGTGCCAGCAGTGGACTAGCGGCGAACACCGGGGAGCTGTTTTTT. This translates into CASSGLAANTGELFF.

This clonotype was detected a few times. This beta chain is off target for a library built for alpha chains, so its abundance means little. The V call is TRBV7-2, the J call TRBJ1-4, with 8 bases fitting TRBD1. The CDR3 is made up of 16 amino acids. Germline V lookup: CDR1 SGHTA, CDR2 FQGNSA. Germline trimming cut 1 base from V and 8 bases from J; bases unmatched to any gene: 9. The CDR3: CASSLGGQGGGEKLFF. CDR3 nucleotide sequence: TGTGCCAGCAGCTTAGGAGGACAGGGTGGTGGCGAAAAACTGTTTTTT.